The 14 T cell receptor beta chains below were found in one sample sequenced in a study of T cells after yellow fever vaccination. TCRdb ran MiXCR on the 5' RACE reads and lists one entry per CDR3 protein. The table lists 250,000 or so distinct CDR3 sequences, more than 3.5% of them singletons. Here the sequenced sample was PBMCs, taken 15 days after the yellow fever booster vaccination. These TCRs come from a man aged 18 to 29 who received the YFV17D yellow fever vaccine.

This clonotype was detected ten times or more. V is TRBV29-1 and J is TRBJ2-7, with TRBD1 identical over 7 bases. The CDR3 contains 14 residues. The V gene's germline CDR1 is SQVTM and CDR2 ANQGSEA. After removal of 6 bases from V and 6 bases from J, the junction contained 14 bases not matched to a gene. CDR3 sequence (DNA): TGCAGCGTGGGTAGGGGACAGCGCTCGGGCGAGCAGTACTTC. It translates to CSVGRGQRSGEQYF.

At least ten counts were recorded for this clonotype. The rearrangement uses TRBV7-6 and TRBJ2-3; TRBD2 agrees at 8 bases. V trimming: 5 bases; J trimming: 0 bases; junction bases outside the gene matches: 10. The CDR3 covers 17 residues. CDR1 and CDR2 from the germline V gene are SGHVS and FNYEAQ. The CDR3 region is CASSRYELAVSTDTQYF. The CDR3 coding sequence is TGTGCCAGCAGCCGATATGAACTAGCGGTTAGCACAGATACGCAGTATTTT.

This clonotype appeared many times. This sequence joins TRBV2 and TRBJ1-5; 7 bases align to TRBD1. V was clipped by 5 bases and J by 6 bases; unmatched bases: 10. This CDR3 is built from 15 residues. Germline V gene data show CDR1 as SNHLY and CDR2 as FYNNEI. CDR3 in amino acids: CASSPTQGEVQPQHF. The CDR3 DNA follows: TGTGCCAGCAGTCCAACCCAGGGGGAAGTTCAGCCCCAGCATTTT.

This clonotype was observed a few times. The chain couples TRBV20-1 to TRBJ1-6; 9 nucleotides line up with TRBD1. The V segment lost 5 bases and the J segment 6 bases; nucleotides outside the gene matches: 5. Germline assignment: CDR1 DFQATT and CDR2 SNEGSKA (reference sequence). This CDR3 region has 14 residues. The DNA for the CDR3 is TGCAGTGCTCGGCCGACAGGGGGTAATTCACCCCTCCACTTT. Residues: CSARPTGGNSPLHF.

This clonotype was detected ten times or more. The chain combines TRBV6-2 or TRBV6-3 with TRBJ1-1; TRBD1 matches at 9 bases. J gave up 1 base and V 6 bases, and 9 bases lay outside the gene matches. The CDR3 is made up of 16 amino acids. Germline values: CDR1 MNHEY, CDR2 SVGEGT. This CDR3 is CASSSDRGRKNTEAFF. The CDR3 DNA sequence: TGTGCCAGCAGCAGTGACAGGGGGAGAAAGAACACTGAAGCTTTCTTT.

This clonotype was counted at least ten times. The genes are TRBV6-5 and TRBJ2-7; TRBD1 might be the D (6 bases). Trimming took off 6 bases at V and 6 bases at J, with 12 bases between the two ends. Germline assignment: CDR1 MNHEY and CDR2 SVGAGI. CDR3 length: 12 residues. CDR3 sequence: CASRHTGTEQYV. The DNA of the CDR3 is TGTGCCAGCAGACATACAGGGACCGAGCAGTACGTC.

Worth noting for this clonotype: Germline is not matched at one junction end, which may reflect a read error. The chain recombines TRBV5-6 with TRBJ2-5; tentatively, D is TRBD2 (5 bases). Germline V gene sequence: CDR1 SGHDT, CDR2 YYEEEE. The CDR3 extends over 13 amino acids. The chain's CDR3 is CASSLRGGETKYF. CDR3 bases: TGTGCCAGCAGTCTCCGTGGTGGGGAGACCAAGTACTTC.

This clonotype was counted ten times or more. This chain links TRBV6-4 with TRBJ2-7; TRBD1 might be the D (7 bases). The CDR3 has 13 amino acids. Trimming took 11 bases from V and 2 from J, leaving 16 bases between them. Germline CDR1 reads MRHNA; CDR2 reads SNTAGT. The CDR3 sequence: CAAAGGQAYEQYF. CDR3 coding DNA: TGTGCCGCGGCAGGGGGGCAGGCCTACGAGCAGTACTTC.

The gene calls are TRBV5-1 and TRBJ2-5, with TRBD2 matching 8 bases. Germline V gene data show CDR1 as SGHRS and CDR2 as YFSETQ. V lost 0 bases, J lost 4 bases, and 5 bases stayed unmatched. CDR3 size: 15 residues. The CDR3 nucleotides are TGCGCCAGCAGCTTGGACAGCGGGGGACTAGAGACCCAGTACTTC. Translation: CASSLDSGGLETQYF.

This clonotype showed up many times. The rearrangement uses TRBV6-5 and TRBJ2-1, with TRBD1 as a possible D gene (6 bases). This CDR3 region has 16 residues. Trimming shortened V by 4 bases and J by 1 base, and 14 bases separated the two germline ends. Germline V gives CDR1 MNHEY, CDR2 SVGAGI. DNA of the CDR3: TGTGCCAGCAGTTTTAACCTGAGGGGGTCCTACAATGAGCAGTTCTTC. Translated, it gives CASSFNLRGSYNEQFF.

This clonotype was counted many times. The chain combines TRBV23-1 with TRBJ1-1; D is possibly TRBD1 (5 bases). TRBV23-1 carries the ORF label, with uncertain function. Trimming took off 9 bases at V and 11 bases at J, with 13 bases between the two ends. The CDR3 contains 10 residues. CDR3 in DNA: TGCGCCAGACTCGGGGGGATGGCTTTCTTT. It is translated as CARLGGMAFF.

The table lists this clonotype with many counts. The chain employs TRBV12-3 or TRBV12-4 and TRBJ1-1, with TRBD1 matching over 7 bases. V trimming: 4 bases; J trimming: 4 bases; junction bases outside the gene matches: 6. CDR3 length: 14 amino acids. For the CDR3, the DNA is TGTGCCAGCAGTTACTCCCCAGGGGGCACTGAAGCTTTCTTT. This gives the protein CASSYSPGGTEAFF.

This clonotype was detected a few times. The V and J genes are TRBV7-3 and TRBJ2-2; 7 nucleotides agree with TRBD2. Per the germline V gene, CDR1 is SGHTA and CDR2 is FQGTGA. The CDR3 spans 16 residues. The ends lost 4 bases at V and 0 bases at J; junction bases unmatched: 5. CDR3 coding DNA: TGTGCCAGCAGCTACCGGGGGGTCGCGAACACCGGGGAGCTGTTTTTT. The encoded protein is CASSYRGVANTGELFF.

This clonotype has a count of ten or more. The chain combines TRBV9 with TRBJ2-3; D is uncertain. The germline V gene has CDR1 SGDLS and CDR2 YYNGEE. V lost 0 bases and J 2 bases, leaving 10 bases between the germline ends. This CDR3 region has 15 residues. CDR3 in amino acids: CASSVDTVVTDTQYF. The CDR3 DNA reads TGTGCCAGCAGCGTAGATACCGTAGTCACAGATACGCAGTATTTT.